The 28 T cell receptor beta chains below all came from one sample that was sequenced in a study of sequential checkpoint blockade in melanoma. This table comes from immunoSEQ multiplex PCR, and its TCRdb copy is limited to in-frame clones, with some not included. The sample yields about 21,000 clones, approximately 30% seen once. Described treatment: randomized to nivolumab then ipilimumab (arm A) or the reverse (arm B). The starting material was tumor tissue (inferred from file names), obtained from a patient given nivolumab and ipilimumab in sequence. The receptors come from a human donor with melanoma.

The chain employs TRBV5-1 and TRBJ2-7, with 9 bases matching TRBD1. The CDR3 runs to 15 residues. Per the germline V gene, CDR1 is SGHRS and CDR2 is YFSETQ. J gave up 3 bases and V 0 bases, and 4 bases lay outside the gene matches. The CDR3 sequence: CASSLAGTGFYEQYF. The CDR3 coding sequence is TGCGCCAGCAGCTTGGCCGGGACAGGGTTCTACGAGCAGTACTTC.

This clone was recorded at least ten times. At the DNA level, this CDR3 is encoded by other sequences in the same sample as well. The chain's CDR3 is CASSRQGGSYEQYF. CDR3 sequence (DNA): TGTGCCAGCAGTCGACAGGGGGGCTCCTACGAGCAGTACTTC. This chain links TRBV6-8 with TRBJ2-7, with 9 bases fitting TRBD1. The CDR3 runs to 14 residues. Germline CDR1 MNHGY, CDR2 SAAAGT. V lost 5 bases and J lost 0; bases outside the gene matches: 2.

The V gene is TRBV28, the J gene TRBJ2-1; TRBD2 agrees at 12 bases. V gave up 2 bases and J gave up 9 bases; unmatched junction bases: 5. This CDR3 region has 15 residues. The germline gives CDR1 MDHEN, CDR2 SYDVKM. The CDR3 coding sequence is TGTGCCAGCAGTTTACCTAGCGGGGGGGCCGGTGAGCAGTTCTTC. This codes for CASSLPSGGAGEQFF.

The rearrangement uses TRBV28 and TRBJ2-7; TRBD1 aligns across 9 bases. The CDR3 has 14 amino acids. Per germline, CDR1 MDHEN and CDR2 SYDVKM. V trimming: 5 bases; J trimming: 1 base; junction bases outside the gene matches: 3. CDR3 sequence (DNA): TGTGCCAGCAGTACCGGGACAGGGTCCTACGAGCAGTACTTC. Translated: CASSTGTGSYEQYF.

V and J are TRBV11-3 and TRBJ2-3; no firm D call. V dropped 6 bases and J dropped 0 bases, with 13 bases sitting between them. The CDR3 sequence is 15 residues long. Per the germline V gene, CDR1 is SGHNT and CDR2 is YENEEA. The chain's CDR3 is CASSPLGDSTDTQYF. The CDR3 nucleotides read TGTGCCAGCAGTCCCCTCGGTGACAGCACAGATACGCAGTATTTT. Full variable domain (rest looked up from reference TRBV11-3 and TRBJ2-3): EAGVVQSPRYKIIEKKQPVAFWCNPISGHNTLYWYLQNLGQGPELLIRYENEEAVDDSQLPKDRFSAERLKGVDSTLKIQPAELGDSAVYLCASSPLGDSTDTQYFGPGTRLTVL.

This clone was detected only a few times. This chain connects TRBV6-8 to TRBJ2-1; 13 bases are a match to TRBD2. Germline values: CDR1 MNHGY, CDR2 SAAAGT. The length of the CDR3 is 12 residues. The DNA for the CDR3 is TGTGCTACTAGCGGGGGGGCCAATGAGCAGTTCTTC. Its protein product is CATSGGANEQFF.

CDR3 protein: CATEGSNYGYTF. The CDR3 nucleotides read TGTGCCACAGAGGGGTCGAACTATGGCTACACCTTC. The V and J genes are TRBV10-3 and TRBJ1-2; a weak D match, TRBD1 (5 bases). The length of the CDR3 is 12 residues. Germline CDR1 ENHRY, CDR2 SYGVKD. Trimming stripped 10 bases from V and 2 bases from J, with 11 bases between.

CDR3 bases: TGTTACCCCGGCCCGCAAGCGGGAGAACCCTACAATGAGCAGTTCTTC. Translation: CYPGPQAGEPYNEQFF. The V call is TRBV12-2, the J call TRBJ2-1; the D call TRBD2 from the table was never checked on the DNA. TRBV12-2 has pseudogene status. The CDR3 length is 16 residues.

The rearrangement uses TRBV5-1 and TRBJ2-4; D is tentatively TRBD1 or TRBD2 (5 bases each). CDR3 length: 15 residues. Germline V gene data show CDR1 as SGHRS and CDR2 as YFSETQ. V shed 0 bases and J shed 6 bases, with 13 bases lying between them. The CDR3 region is CASSLEGTLLNIQYF. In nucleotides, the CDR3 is TGCGCCAGCAGCTTGGAGGGGACCCTTCTAAACATTCAGTACTTC.

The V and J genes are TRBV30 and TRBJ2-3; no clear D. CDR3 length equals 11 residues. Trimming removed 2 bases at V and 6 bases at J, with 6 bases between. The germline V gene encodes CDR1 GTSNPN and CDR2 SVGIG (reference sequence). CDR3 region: CAWSFMDTQYF. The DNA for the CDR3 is TGTGCCTGGAGTTTTATGGATACGCAGTATTTT.

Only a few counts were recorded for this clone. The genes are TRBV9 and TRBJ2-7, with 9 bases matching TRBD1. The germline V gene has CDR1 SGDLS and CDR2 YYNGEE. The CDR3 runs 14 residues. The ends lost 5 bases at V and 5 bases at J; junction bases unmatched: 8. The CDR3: CASSAGTGSHEQYF. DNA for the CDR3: TGTGCCAGCAGTGCCGGGACAGGGAGTCACGAGCAGTACTTC. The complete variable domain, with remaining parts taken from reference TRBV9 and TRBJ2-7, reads DSGVTQTPKHLITATGQRVTLRCSPRSGDLSVYWYQQSLDQGLQFLIQYYNGEERAKGNILERFSAQQFPDLHSELNLSSLELGDSALYFCASSAGTGSHEQYFGPGTRLTVT.

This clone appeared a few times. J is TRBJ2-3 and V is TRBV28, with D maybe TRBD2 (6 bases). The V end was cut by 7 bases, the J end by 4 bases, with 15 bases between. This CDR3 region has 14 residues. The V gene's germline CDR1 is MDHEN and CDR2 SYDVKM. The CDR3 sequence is CASIDGSTADTQYF. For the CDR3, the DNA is TGTGCCAGCATCGACGGGAGTACGGCAGATACGCAGTATTTT.

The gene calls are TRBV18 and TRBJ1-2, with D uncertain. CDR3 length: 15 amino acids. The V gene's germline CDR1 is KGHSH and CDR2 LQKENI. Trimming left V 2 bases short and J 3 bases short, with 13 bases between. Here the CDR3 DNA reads TGTGCCAGCTCACCAGGAATCGCAACGGACTATGGCTACACCTTC. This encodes CASSPGIATDYGYTF.

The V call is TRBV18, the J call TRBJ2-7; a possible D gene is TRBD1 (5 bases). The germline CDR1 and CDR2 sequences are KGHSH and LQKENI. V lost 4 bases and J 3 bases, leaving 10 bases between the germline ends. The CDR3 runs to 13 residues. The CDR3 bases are TGTGCCAGCTCACAGGGGCCCGGCTACGAGCAGTACTTC. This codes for CASSQGPGYEQYF.

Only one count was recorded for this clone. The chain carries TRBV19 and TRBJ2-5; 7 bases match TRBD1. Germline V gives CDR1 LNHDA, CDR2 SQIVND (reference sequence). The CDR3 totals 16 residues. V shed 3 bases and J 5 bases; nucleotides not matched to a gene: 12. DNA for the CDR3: TGTGCCAGTAGTATCCTCGGACAGGAAGGTGTGGAGACCCAGTACTTC. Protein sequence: CASSILGQEGVETQYF.

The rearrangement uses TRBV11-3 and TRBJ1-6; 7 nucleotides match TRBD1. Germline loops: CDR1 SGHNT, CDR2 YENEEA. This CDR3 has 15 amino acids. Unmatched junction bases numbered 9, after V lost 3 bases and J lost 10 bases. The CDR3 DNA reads TGTGCCAGCAGCTTCCTTGGCAGGGGGACGTCACCCCTCCACTTT. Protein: CASSFLGRGTSPLHF.

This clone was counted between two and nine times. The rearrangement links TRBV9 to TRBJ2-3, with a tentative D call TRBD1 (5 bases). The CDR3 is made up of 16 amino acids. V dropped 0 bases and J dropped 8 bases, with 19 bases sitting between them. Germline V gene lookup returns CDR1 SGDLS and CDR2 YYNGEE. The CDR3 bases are TGTGCCAGCAGCGTAGGGGCCACGCAGGGTCATAGTACGCAGTATTTT. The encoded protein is CASSVGATQGHSTQYF.

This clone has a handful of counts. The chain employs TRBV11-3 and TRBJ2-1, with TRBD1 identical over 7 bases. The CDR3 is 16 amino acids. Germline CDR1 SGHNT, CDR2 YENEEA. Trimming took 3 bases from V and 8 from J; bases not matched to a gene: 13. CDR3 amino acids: CASSLILGQVDHEQFF. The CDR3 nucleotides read TGTGCCAGCAGCTTGATATTAGGACAGGTTGACCATGAGCAGTTCTTC.

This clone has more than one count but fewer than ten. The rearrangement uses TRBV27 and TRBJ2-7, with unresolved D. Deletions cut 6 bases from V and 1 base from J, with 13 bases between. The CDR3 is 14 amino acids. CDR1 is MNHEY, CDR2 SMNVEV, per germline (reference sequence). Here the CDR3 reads CASSPSPLSYEQYF. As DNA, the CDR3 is TGTGCCAGCAGCCCCTCCCCGTTGTCCTACGAGCAGTACTTC.

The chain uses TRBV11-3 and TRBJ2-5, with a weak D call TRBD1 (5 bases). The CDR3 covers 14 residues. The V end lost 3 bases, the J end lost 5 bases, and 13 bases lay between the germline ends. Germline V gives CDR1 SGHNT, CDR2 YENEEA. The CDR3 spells CASSLVGEWETQYF. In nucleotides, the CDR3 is TGTGCCAGCAGCTTGGTAGGGGAATGGGAGACCCAGTACTTC.

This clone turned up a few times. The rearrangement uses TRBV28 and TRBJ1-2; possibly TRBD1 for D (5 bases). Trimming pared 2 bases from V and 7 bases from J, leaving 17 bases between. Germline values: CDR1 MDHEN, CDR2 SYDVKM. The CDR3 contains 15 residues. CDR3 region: CASSLPYPGLSGYTF. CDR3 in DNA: TGTGCCAGCAGTTTACCCTATCCAGGGCTTAGTGGCTACACCTTC.

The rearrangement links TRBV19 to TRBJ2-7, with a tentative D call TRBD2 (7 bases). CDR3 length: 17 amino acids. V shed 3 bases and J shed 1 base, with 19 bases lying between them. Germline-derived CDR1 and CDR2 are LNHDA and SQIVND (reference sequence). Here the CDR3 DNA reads TGTGCCAGTAGTATGAGGGGGTACCGGGAGGCATCCTACGAGCAGTACTTC. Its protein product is CASSMRGYREASYEQYF.

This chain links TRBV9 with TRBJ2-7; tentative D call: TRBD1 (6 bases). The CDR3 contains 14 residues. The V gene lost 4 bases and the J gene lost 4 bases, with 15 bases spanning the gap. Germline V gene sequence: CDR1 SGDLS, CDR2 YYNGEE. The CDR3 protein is CASSLPLTGYEQYF. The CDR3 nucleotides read TGTGCCAGCAGCTTACCCTTGACAGGTTACGAGCAGTACTTC.

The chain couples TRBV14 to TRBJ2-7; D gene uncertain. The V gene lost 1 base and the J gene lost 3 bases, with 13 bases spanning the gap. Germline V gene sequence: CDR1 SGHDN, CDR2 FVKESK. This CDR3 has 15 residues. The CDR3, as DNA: TGTGCCAGCAGCCAAGGGCCAAGGGCAGACTACGAGCAGTACTTC. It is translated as CASSQGPRADYEQYF.

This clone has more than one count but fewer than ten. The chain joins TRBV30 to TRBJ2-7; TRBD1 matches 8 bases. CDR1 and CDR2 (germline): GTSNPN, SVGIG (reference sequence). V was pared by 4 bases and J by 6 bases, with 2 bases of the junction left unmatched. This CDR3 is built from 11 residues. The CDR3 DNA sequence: TGTGCCTGGACAGGGGGCGGCGAGCAGTACTTC. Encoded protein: CAWTGGGEQYF.

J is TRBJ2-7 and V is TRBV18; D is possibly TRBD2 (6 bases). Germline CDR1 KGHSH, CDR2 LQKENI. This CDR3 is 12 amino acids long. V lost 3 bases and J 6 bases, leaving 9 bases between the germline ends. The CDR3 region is CASSPTSFEQYF. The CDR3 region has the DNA TGTGCCAGCTCACCGACTAGTTTCGAGCAGTACTTC.

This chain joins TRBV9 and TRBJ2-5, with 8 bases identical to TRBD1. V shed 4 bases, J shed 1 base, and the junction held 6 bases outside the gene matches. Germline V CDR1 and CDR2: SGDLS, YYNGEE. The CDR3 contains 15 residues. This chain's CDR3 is CASSPSTGVQETQYF. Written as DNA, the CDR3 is TGTGCCAGCAGCCCCTCGACAGGGGTCCAAGAGACCCAGTACTTC.

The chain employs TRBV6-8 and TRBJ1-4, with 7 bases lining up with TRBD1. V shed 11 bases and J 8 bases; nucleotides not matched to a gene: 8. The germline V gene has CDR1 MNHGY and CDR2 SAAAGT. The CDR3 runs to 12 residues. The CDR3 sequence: CASGGAGEKLFF. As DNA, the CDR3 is TGTGCCTCAGGGGGGGCGGGAGAAAAACTGTTTTTT.